Presented here are 29 T cell receptor beta chains from one specimen sequenced in a study of blood T cell repertoires in COVID-19. Clones were read by immunoSEQ multiplex PCR, and TCRdb kept only the in-frame ones, dropping some. In the table there are fewer than 250,000 clones, roughly 84% of which are singletons. Source material: PBMCs or T cells enriched from blood (not recorded which). The receptor set was obtained from a woman aged 40 to 50 who had recovered from COVID-19.

The chain combines TRBV7-2 with TRBJ2-7; possibly TRBD2 for D (6 bases). Germline V gene lookup returns CDR1 SGHTA and CDR2 FQGNSA. This CDR3 comprises 15 residues. The germline V and J ends were trimmed by 3 bases and 2 bases, with 14 bases remaining between them. CDR3 loop: CASSLYRTTTYEQYF. Here the CDR3 DNA reads TGTGCCAGCAGCTTGTACCGGACTACGACCTACGAGCAGTACTTC.

The chain links TRBV18 to TRBJ2-3; 10 nucleotides agree with TRBD1. V was clipped by 3 bases and J by 6 bases; unmatched bases: 3. CDR1 and CDR2 (germline): KGHSH, LQKENI. The CDR3 spans 14 residues. CDR3 DNA: TGTGCCAGCTCACCGGGACAGGGGCGCGATACGCAGTATTTT. Its protein product is CASSPGQGRDTQYF.

The J gene is TRBJ2-1, the V gene TRBV5-4; a weak D match, TRBD2 (5 bases). The V gene's germline CDR1 is SGHNT and CDR2 YYREEE (reference sequence). V was clipped by 4 bases and J by 7 bases, with 15 bases between them. This CDR3 has 14 residues. The CDR3 is CASSPTRALNEQFF. The CDR3 DNA is TGTGCCAGCAGCCCCACTAGGGCTCTAAATGAGCAGTTCTTC.

The chain links TRBV11-1 to TRBJ1-1; 8 bases map to TRBD1. Trimming at V came to 5 bases and at J to 1 base, leaving 6 bases not matched to a gene. The CDR3 loop spans 15 amino acids. The V gene's germline CDR1 is SGHAT and CDR2 FQDESV (reference sequence). The CDR3 DNA sequence: TGTGCCAGCAGCGCCACAGGGGGGGGGAACACTGAAGCTTTCTTT. This gives the protein CASSATGGGNTEAFF.

The CDR3 DNA follows: TGTGCCAGCAGCTTAGGGGAGGTAGCGGACTCCTACAATGAGCAGTTCTTC. This codes for CASSLGEVADSYNEQFF. The chain couples TRBV11-2 to TRBJ2-1; D is perhaps TRBD2 (6 bases). The CDR3 runs to 17 residues. The V and J ends lost 1 base and 0 bases respectively, with 13 bases between them. Germline lookup yields CDR1 SGHAT and CDR2 FQNNGV.

The rearrangement uses TRBV30 and TRBJ2-5; possible D gene TRBD1, 5 bases. The germline CDR1 and CDR2 sequences are GTSNPN and SVGIG (reference sequence). There are 13 residues in the CDR3. V was shortened by 1 base and J by 6 bases, with 12 bases between the two germline ends. The DNA for the CDR3 is TGTGCCTGGAGTGGTGACAGACTTCAGACCCAGTACTTC. This encodes CAWSGDRLQTQYF.

This chain joins TRBV10-3 and TRBJ2-5; TRBD1 matches 7 bases. This CDR3 is 12 amino acids long. Germline V gives CDR1 ENHRY, CDR2 SYGVKD. The V segment lost 11 bases and the J segment 0 bases; nucleotides outside the gene matches: 3. The CDR3 protein is CASGTDQETQYF. The DNA for the CDR3 is TGTGCCTCGGGGACAGACCAAGAGACCCAGTACTTC.

A single count supports this clone. This chain connects TRBV6-5 to TRBJ1-2; D ambiguous. V was shortened by 2 bases and J by 4 bases, with 11 bases between the two germline ends. CDR3 length: 14 residues. Germline-derived CDR1 and CDR2 are MNHEY and SVGAGI. The CDR3 sequence: CASSYRSGIYGYTF. In nucleotides, the CDR3 is TGTGCCAGCAGTTACCGCTCGGGAATCTATGGCTACACCTTC.

The chain is built from TRBV18 and TRBJ2-2, with 8 bases fitting TRBD2. Germline CDR1 is KGHSH and CDR2 is LQKENI. V lost 2 bases, J lost 4 bases, and 0 bases stayed unmatched. The CDR3 is made up of 14 amino acids. The DNA of the CDR3 is TGTGCCAGCTCACCAGGGACTAGCACCGGGGAGCTGTTTTTT. Translation gives CASSPGTSTGELFF.

The chain joins TRBV5-4 to TRBJ2-5; maybe TRBD1 (6 bases). Germline V gene sequence: CDR1 SGHNT, CDR2 YYREEE (reference sequence). The CDR3 is made up of 13 amino acids. The V and J ends lost 2 bases and 2 bases respectively, with 7 bases between them. CDR3 sequence (DNA): TGTGCCAGCAGCTTACAGGGTCAAGAGACCCAGTACTTC. This encodes CASSLQGQETQYF.

This clone was picked up many times. V and J are TRBV5-4 and TRBJ1-4; 8 nucleotides line up with TRBD1. The V and J ends lost 4 bases and 1 base, in that order; junction bases with no gene match: 3. The CDR3 is 15 residues long. CDR1 is SGHNT and CDR2 is YYREEE in the germline V gene (reference sequence). Here the CDR3 DNA reads TGTGCCAGCAGCAAAACAGGGGGAACTAATGAAAAACTGTTTTTT. Protein: CASSKTGGTNEKLFF.

In this sample, this clone turned up a few times. The chain recombines TRBV28 with TRBJ2-1; unclear D gene. This CDR3 is built from 16 residues. CDR1 is MDHEN, CDR2 SYDVKM, per germline. Trimming shortened V by 4 bases and J by 4 bases, and 17 bases separated the two germline ends. The CDR3 protein is CASSSPHSSEYNEQFF. CDR3 in DNA: TGTGCCAGCAGTTCGCCCCACTCCTCGGAGTACAATGAGCAGTTCTTC.

Notes on this clone: At one of its ends the junction is not consistent with the germline gene, which may arise from a read error. The rearrangement uses TRBV30 and TRBJ1-1, with D tentatively TRBD1 (6 bases). The germline V gene encodes CDR1 GTSNPN and CDR2 SVGIG (reference sequence). The CDR3 consists of 13 residues. The CDR3 is CAWSATGFTETFF. The CDR3 DNA sequence: TGTGCCTGGAGTGCTACAGGGTTCACTGAAACTTTCTTT.

The rearrangement links TRBV11-2 to TRBJ1-1; a possible D gene is TRBD1 (5 bases). The V end lost 4 bases, the J end lost 6 bases, and 9 bases lay between the germline ends. Germline V gene data show CDR1 as SGHAT and CDR2 as FQNNGV. CDR3 size: 12 residues. CDR3 nucleotide sequence: TGTGCCAGCAGCTATGAGACAGCTGAAGCTTTCTTT. It translates to CASSYETAEAFF.

The chain has TRBV4-1 and TRBJ2-1; tentative D call: TRBD2 (6 bases). V gave up 4 bases and J gave up 7 bases, with 20 bases separating them. CDR1 and CDR2 from the germline V gene are MGHRA and YSYEKL. The CDR3 sequence is 16 residues long. The CDR3 nucleotides are TGCGCCAGCAGCCGGTCCGTAACGGGAGATCGGAATGAGCAGTTCTTC. The encoded protein is CASSRSVTGDRNEQFF.

The chain carries TRBV5-4 and TRBJ2-3; TRBD1 is a possible D gene (6 bases). Trimming removed 7 bases at V and 2 bases at J, with 20 bases between. Germline CDR1 is SGHNT and CDR2 is YYREEE (reference sequence). The CDR3 covers 16 residues. CDR3 nucleotide sequence: TGTGCCAGCTTATCAGGGGTAGGGCCCGACACAGATACGCAGTATTTT. The encoded protein is CASLSGVGPDTDTQYF.

This clone came up a few times. This chain uses TRBV6-1 with TRBJ2-7; perhaps TRBD2 as D (5 bases). CDR1 MNHNS and CDR2 SASEGT come from the germline V gene. V was trimmed by 0 bases and J by 10 bases, leaving 7 bases between them. This CDR3 has 11 amino acids. The CDR3 region is CASSEAGRQYF. Here the CDR3 DNA reads TGTGCCAGCAGTGAAGCGGGGAGACAGTACTTC.

The chain combines TRBV4-1 with TRBJ2-1; tentative D call: TRBD1 (5 bases). V lost 4 bases and J lost 8, with 21 bases in between. CDR1 and CDR2 from the germline V gene are MGHRA and YSYEKL. The CDR3 loop spans 16 amino acids. CDR3 sequence: CASSRMPGILGDEQFF. The CDR3 coding sequence is TGCGCCAGCAGCCGCATGCCAGGGATTTTAGGAGATGAGCAGTTCTTC.

The chain joins TRBV15 to TRBJ2-1; D uncertain. This CDR3 contains 13 residues. Trimming left V 0 bases short and J 7 bases short, with 7 bases between. Germline V CDR1 and CDR2: LNHNV, YYDKDF (reference sequence). CDR3 residues: CATSRDRFNEQFF. The CDR3 bases are TGTGCCACCAGCAGAGACCGGTTTAATGAGCAGTTCTTC. The full variable domain, with the rest looked up from reference TRBV15 and TRBJ2-1, is DAMVIQNPRYQVTQFGKPVTLSCSQTLNHNVMYWYQQKSSQAPKLLFHYYDKDFNNEADTPDNFQSRRPNTSFCFLDIRSPGLGDTAMYLCATSRDRFNEQFFGPGTRLTVL.

This clone was picked up a small number of times. The chain combines TRBV11-2 with TRBJ1-5, with D possibly matching TRBD1 (5 bases). V was clipped by 2 bases and J by 3 bases, with 11 bases between them. Germline V lookup: CDR1 SGHAT, CDR2 FQNNGV. The CDR3 extends over 15 amino acids. The CDR3 spells CASSLNSGNNQPQHF. The DNA of the CDR3 is TGTGCCAGCAGCTTAAATTCAGGGAACAATCAGCCCCAGCATTTT.

This clone was detected once. The chain couples TRBV5-5 to TRBJ2-3; 8 bases are shared with TRBD1. This CDR3 has 15 amino acids. Germline values: CDR1 SGHKS, CDR2 YYEKEE (reference sequence). The J segment lost 2 bases and the V segment lost 4 bases, leaving 6 bases of the junction unmatched. The CDR3 sequence is CASSRQGSTTDTQYF. The CDR3 DNA follows: TGTGCCAGCAGCCGACAGGGGTCAACCACAGATACGCAGTATTTT.

The chain uses TRBV4-1 and TRBJ1-1; TRBD1 might be the D (6 bases). Trimming stripped 3 bases from V and 2 bases from J, with 16 bases between. Germline CDR1 and CDR2: MGHRA and YSYEKL. The CDR3 has 16 residues. The CDR3 protein is CASSQRSDRTNTEAFF. CDR3 DNA: TGCGCCAGCAGCCAGAGATCCGACAGGACTAACACTGAAGCTTTCTTT.

V and J are TRBV7-3 and TRBJ2-5; 9 bases are a match to TRBD2. CDR1 SGHTA and CDR2 FQGTGA come from the germline V gene. Germline trimming cut 5 bases from V and 0 bases from J; bases unmatched to any gene: 7. The CDR3 loop spans 16 amino acids. DNA for the CDR3: TGTGCCAGCAGCAAAGGGACTAGCCGGTACCAAGAGACCCAGTACTTC. The encoded protein is CASSKGTSRYQETQYF.

This chain uses TRBV28 with TRBJ2-1; TRBD2 aligns across 7 bases. Unmatched junction bases numbered 11, after V lost 7 bases and J lost 8 bases. Germline values: CDR1 MDHEN, CDR2 SYDVKM. This CDR3 has 14 residues. CDR3 protein: CASNGGRIRDEQFF. The DNA for the CDR3 is TGTGCCAGCAACGGCGGGAGAATCCGCGATGAGCAGTTCTTC.

This sequence joins TRBV15 and TRBJ1-3; 7 bases align to TRBD1. The CDR3 is made up of 13 amino acids. V gave up 8 bases and J gave up 4 bases; unmatched junction bases: 5. In germline, CDR1 is LNHNV, CDR2 YYDKDF (reference sequence). This CDR3 is CATRQGRGNTIYF. The CDR3 DNA is TGTGCCACCCGACAGGGAAGAGGAAACACCATATATTTT. The entire variable domain, with the rest obtained from reference TRBV15 and TRBJ1-3, is as follows: DAMVIQNPRYQVTQFGKPVTLSCSQTLNHNVMYWYQQKSSQAPKLLFHYYDKDFNNEADTPDNFQSRRPNTSFCFLDIRSPGLGDTAMYLCATRQGRGNTIYFGEGSWLTVV.

There are a few counts of this clone. The chain combines TRBV3-1 (or the pseudogene TRBV3-2) with TRBJ1-4; 7 nucleotides align to TRBD1. Germline CDR1 LGHDT, CDR2 YNNKEL (reference sequence). Trimming at V came to 6 bases and at J to 8 bases, leaving 9 bases not matched to a gene. This CDR3 spans 14 amino acids. The CDR3 here is CASRGGQAGEKLFF. The CDR3 region has the DNA TGTGCCAGCAGAGGAGGACAGGCGGGAGAAAAACTGTTTTTT.

J is TRBJ2-1 and V is TRBV7-2; 11 nucleotides match TRBD2. Germline CDR1 reads SGHTA; CDR2 reads FQGNSA. The CDR3 runs to 18 residues. The V gene end was trimmed by 0 bases and the J gene end by 1 base; junction bases not matched to a gene: 5. The CDR3 loop is CASSLARGLAESYNEQFF. CDR3 bases: TGTGCCAGCAGCTTAGCGCGGGGACTAGCGGAATCCTACAATGAGCAGTTCTTC.

CDR3: CASRPFTGNYGYTF. CDR3 nucleotides: TGTGCCAGCAGACCCTTTACAGGGAATTATGGCTACACCTTC. The chain combines TRBV7-9 with TRBJ1-2; the D gene is possibly TRBD1 (6 bases). Trimming removed 6 bases from V and 5 bases from J, with 16 bases in between. Germline loops: CDR1 SEHNR, CDR2 FQNEAQ (reference sequence). This CDR3 is 14 amino acids long.

This sequence joins TRBV27 and TRBJ1-1; D ambiguous. The CDR3 has 13 residues. The V gene lost 5 bases and the J gene lost 4 bases, with 11 bases spanning the gap. The germline CDR1 and CDR2 sequences are MNHEY and SMNVEV (reference sequence). The CDR3 reads CASSPRWATEAFF. The CDR3 bases are TGTGCCAGCAGTCCCCGATGGGCCACTGAAGCTTTCTTT.